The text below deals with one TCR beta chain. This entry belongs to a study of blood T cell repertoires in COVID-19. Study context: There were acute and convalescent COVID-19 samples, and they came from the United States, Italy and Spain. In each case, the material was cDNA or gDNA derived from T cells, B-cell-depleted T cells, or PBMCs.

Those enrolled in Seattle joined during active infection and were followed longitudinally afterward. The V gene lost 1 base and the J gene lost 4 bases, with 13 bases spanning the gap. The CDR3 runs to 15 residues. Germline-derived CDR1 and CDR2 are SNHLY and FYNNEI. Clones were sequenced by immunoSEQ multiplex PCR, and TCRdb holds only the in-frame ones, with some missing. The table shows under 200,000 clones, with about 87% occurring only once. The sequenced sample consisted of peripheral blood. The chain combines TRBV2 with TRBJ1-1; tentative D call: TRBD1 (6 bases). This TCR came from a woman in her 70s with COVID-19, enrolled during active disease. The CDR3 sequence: CASSEGTPGVTEAFF. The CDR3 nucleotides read TGTGCCAGCAGTGAAGGGACCCCAGGGGTCACTGAAGCTTTCTTT.